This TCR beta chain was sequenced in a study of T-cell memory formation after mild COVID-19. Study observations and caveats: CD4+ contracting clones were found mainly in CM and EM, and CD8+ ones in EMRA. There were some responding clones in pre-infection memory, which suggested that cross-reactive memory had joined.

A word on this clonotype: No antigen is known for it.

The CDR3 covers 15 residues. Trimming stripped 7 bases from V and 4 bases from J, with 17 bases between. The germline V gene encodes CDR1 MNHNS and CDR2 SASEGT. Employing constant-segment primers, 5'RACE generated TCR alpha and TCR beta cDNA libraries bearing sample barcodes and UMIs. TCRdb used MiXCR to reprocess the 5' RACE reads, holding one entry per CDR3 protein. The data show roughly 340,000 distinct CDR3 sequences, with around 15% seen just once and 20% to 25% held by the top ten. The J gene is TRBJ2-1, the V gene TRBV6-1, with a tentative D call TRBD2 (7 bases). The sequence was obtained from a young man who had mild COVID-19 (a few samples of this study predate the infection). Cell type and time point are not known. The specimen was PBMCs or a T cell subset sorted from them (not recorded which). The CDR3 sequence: CASIGLGGRYNEQFF. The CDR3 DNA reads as TGTGCCAGCATCGGACTAGGGGGACGTTACAATGAGCAGTTCTTC.